The 6 T cell receptor beta chains below all came from one sample that was sequenced in a study of shared clonotypes between healthy human individuals. Sequenced by immunoSEQ multiplex PCR; TCRdb stores in-frame clones only, minus some. The sample yields fewer than 3 million clones, around 92% seen once. Sequenced input: naive CD4+ T cells from PBMCs. Subset meaning: CD45RA+ positively selected. The receptors come from a man aged 18 to 30 in good health. Some clones in this sample may be carry-over from other donors' samples.

The chain is built from TRBV5-4 and TRBJ2-2; a possible D gene is TRBD1 (6 bases). The germline V gene encodes CDR1 SGHNT and CDR2 YYREEE (reference sequence). Trimming removed 0 bases at V and 7 bases at J, with 16 bases between. The CDR3 consists of 16 residues. The CDR3 DNA follows: TGTGCCAGCAGCTTGGCCCAACAGGGTCGGAGCGGGGAGCTGTTTTTT. Its protein is CASSLAQQGRSGELFF. Drawing the rest from reference TRBV5-4 and TRBJ2-2, the complete variable domain is ETGVTQSPTHLIKTRGQQVTLRCSSQSGHNTVSWYQQALGQGPQFIFQYYREEENGRGNFPPRFSGLQFPNYSSELNVNALELDDSALYLCASSLAQQGRSGELFFGEGSRLTVL.

This chain links TRBV11-2 with TRBJ2-7, with D hard to call. Germline CDR1 reads SGHAT; CDR2 reads FQNNGV. Deletions cut 3 bases from V and 2 bases from J, with 8 bases between. The CDR3 length is 13 residues. The CDR3 sequence is CASSFRRAYEQYF. In DNA form, the CDR3 reads TGTGCCAGCAGCTTTAGAAGGGCCTACGAGCAGTACTTC.

The rearrangement joins TRBV7-9 to TRBJ2-5, with 7 bases matching TRBD2. Per the germline V gene, CDR1 is SEHNR and CDR2 is FQNEAQ (reference sequence). Losses at the gene ends were 2 bases for V and 5 bases for J; bases not matched to a gene: 11. The CDR3 covers 16 residues. CDR3 in DNA: TGTGCCAGCAGCTTAAGGTTGCCGGGAGGCATTGAGACCCAGTACTTC. Protein: CASSLRLPGGIETQYF.

This chain connects TRBV11-2 to TRBJ2-7, with 15 bases that match TRBD2. The V gene end was trimmed by 7 bases and the J gene end by 2 bases; junction bases not matched to a gene: 12. Germline V gives CDR1 SGHAT, CDR2 FQNNGV. The CDR3 runs to 18 residues. The CDR3 nucleotides are TGTGCCAGCACAGGACTAGCGGGAGGGCCGTTAGTTACCTACGAGCAGTACTTC. Translation: CASTGLAGGPLVTYEQYF.

The chain's CDR3 is CASSPDRNLNIQYF. Written as DNA, the CDR3 is TGCGCCAGCAGCCCAGACAGGAACTTGAACATTCAGTACTTC. This chain connects TRBV5-1 to TRBJ2-4; D may be TRBD1 (6 bases). The V end lost 4 bases, the J end lost 7 bases, and 15 bases lay between the germline ends. The CDR3 is 14 amino acids. Per the germline V gene, CDR1 is SGHRS and CDR2 is YFSETQ.

The CDR3 loop is CASSSSFPTDTQYF. The CDR3 DNA reads TGTGCCAGCAGTTCATCCTTCCCCACAGATACGCAGTATTTT. The V call is TRBV27, the J call TRBJ2-3; unclear D gene. The germline V gene encodes CDR1 MNHEY and CDR2 SMNVEV (reference sequence). V was pared by 4 bases and J by 2 bases, with 10 bases between. This CDR3 contains 14 residues.